The T cell receptor beta chain under discussion was sequenced for a study of beta chain features in type 1 diabetes. Points from the study as a whole: The naive, central memory and Treg TCRB repertoires of patients appeared to be more similar to one another than those of healthy donors.

V trimming: 8 bases; J trimming: 6 bases; junction bases outside the gene matches: 13. The CDR3 is made up of 15 amino acids. The germline V gene encodes CDR1 MNHEY and CDR2 SMNVEV (reference sequence). Expressed TCRB transcripts were sequenced because the entire RNA isolate underwent reverse transcription. The table came from immunoSEQ multiplex PCR; TCRdb's copy has only in-frame clones and leaves some out. The sample lists 300,000 to 400,000 clones, 6.5% to 10% occurring once. This clone has a handful of counts. As yet, its antigen is unknown. The V call is TRBV27, the J call TRBJ2-7, with 10 nucleotides matching TRBD1. The sequence came from a woman under 30 in good health. The sequenced sample consisted of central memory CD4+ T cells from blood. The CDR3 DNA reads as TGTGCCAGCGGAGACCACCGGGACAGGGGCGCCGAGCAGTACTTC. This gives the protein CASGDHRDRGAEQYF.